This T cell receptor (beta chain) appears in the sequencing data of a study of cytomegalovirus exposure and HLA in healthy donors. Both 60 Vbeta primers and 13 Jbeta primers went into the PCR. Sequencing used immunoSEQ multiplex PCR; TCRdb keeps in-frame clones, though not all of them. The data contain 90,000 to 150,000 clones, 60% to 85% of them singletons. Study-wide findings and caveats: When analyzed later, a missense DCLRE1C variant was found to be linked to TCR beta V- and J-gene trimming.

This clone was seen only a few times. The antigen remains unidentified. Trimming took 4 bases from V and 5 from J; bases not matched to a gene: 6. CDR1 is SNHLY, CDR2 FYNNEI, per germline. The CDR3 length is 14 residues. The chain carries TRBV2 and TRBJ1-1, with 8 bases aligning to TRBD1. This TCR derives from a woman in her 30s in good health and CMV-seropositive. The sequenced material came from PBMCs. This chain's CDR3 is CASSGQGAQTEAFF. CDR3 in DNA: TGTGCCAGCAGTGGGCAGGGGGCGCAAACTGAAGCTTTCTTT.